These T cell receptor beta chains were read from a single sample in a study of beta chain features in type 1 diabetes. Clones were read by immunoSEQ multiplex PCR, and TCRdb kept only the in-frame ones, dropping some. Of 600,000 to 750,000 clones listed, around an eighth are singletons. Sequencing was carried out using naive CD4+ T cells from blood. The receptors originated from a man younger than 45 with type 1 diabetes. The CDR3 runs from the conserved cysteine through the conserved F or W. D genes are given only for firm matches. Some rows mark clone size as missing; the rest say once, few, many or name a class of expanded clone.

TRBJ1-2,TRBV27,NA,few,TGTGCCAGCAGTTTATCCAGGGTTAATGGCTACACCTTC,CASSLSRVNGYTF
TRBJ1-6,TRBV6-5,TRBD1,NA,TGTGCCAGCAGTTACTCCGTGGGACAGGGATCACCCCTCCACTTT,CASSYSVGQGSPLHF
TRBJ2-3,TRBV11-2,TRBD2,few,TGTGCCAGCAGCTCCTTGACTAGCGTCACAGATACGCAGTATTTT,CASSSLTSVTDTQYF
TRBJ1-4,TRBV18,TRBD1,few,TGTGCCAGCTCCGGGACAGGGGATGAGAAACTGTTTTTT,CASSGTGDEKLFF
TRBJ2-7,TRBV2,NA,few,TGTGCCAGCAGGTACGGGACTCAAGAGCAGTACTTC,CASRYGTQEQYF
TRBJ1-2,TRBV5-6,NA,NA,TGTGCCAGCAGCTTACGACAAGCGGCCTTGGGCTATGGCTACACCTTC,CASSLRQAALGYGYTF
TRBJ2-7,TRBV7-9,NA,few,TGTGCCAGCAGCCCCCTGACCTACGAGCAGTACTTC,CASSPLTYEQYF
TRBJ1-1,TRBV5-5,TRBD1,NA,TGTGCCAGCAGCCCCCGGACAGGGGAGCGTACTGAAGCTTTCTTT,CASSPRTGERTEAFF
TRBJ2-3,TRBV4-3,NA,NA,TGCGCCAGCAGCCAGGGTCTGACTACCAACCTAGATACGCAGTATTTT,CASSQGLTTNLDTQYF
TRBJ1-2,TRBV4-2,NA,few,TGTGCCAGCAGCCTGAGCAACCAGGCTAACTATGGCTACACCTTC,CASSLSNQANYGYTF
TRBJ2-3,TRBV28,TRBD1,few,TGTGCCAGCAGTTACGGGGACAGGGCAGATACGCAGTATTTT,CASSYGDRADTQYF
TRBJ1-1,TRBV29-1,NA,few,TGCAGCGCGCGGGCCCCCGGGGCTGAAGCTTTCTTT,CSARAPGAEAFF
TRBJ1-4,TRBV20-1,NA,NA,TGCAGTGCTAGACGTGAAAAACTGTTTTTT,CSARREKLFF
TRBJ1-1,TRBV7-9,NA,NA,TGTGCCAGCAGCTTCGGGGGAATTGAAGCTTTCTTT,CASSFGGIEAFF
TRBJ2-1,TRBV4-1,NA,few,TGCGCCAGCAGCCAAGAAGGGGACCCCAACAATGAGCAGTTCTTC,CASSQEGDPNNEQFF
TRBJ1-1,TRBV16,NA,few,TGTGCCAGCAGCCGTGTCCCGAACACTGAAGCTTTCTTT,CASSRVPNTEAFF
TRBJ2-5,TRBV7-8,NA,NA,TGTGCCAGCAGCTTAGAGCAGGGGTTGTCTCAAGAGACCCAGTACTTC,CASSLEQGLSQETQYF
TRBJ1-1,TRBV7-9,NA,NA,TGTGCCAGCAGCTTAGAGGGACACTGGAACACTGAAGCTTTCTTT,CASSLEGHWNTEAFF
TRBJ1-2,TRBV7-4,NA,NA,TGTGCCAGCAGCTTAACCCCGACAGTTTATGGCTACACCTTC,CASSLTPTVYGYTF
TRBJ1-5,TRBV28,NA,few,TGTGCCAGCAGTTGGGGAAGCAATCAGCCCCAGCATTTT,CASSWGSNQPQHF
TRBJ2-7,TRBV19,NA,NA,TGTGCCAGTAGCCCAAGGGGGCAGGGAGGGATCGAGCAGTACTTC,CASSPRGQGGIEQYF
TRBJ2-5,TRBV21-1,NA,few,TGTGCCAGCAGTTTGCCGGGACTCCGGGTTGGAGAGACCCAGTACTTC,CASSLPGLRVGETQYF
TRBJ2-3,TRBV9,NA,NA,TGTGCCAGCAGCTCCCCCGCGGTCCCCACAGATACGCAGTATTTT,CASSSPAVPTDTQYF
TRBJ1-4,TRBV5-1,NA,NA,TGCGCCAGCAGCCCCCGGGGGACGGAGTATGAAAAACTGTTTTTT,CASSPRGTEYEKLFF
TRBJ2-5,TRBV5-4,NA,NA,TGTGCCAGCAGCCGCACGGGCCTCCAAGAGACCCAGTACTTC,CASSRTGLQETQYF
TRBJ2-2,TRBV7-2,TRBD2,NA,TGTGCCAGCAGCTTAAGGTCTAGCGGGGGCGGCACCGGGGAGCTGTTTTTT,CASSLRSSGGGTGELFF
TRBJ1-1,TRBV6-6,NA,few,TGTGCCAGCAGTTACCGGGGGCAGGGCGCTGAAGCTTTCTTT,CASSYRGQGAEAFF
TRBJ2-3,TRBV2,TRBD2,few,TGTGCCAGCAGCGGGGGACTAGCGGGCACAGATACGCAGTATTTT,CASSGGLAGTDTQYF
TRBJ1-6,TRBV2,NA,few,TGTGCCAGCAGTACGAATTCACCCCTCCACTTT,CASSTNSPLHF
TRBJ2-7,TRBV10-3,NA,NA,TGTGCCATCAGTGAGTCTGAGGTATCCTACGAGCAGTACTTC,CAISESEVSYEQYF
TRBJ1-2,TRBV5-1,NA,NA,TGCGCCAGCAGCTTGTCCGGGCAGTCCTATGGCTACACCTTC,CASSLSGQSYGYTF